This TCR beta chain was captured by sequencing in a study of PD-L1 blockade in urothelial cancer. The wider study: Analysis of blood occurred 3 weeks (second dose) and 6 weeks after treatment start.

Comments on this clone: Its target is unknown.

Time point reported: peripheral blood 6 weeks after treatment start. The number of samples from each patient was between 1 and 8, taken pretreatment and on-treatment. Germline V gives CDR1 MNHEY, CDR2 SVGAGI. The V end was cut by 6 bases, the J end by 7 bases, with 21 bases between. This CDR3 contains 15 residues. Study-wide points: Larger 3-week expansion of tumor-associated blood clones was seen in durable-benefit patients. Below-median blood TCR clonality before treatment forecast better survival.

Libraries were prepared by immunoSEQ multiplex PCR; TCRdb keeps only in-frame clonotypes and omits some of them. The data show tens of thousands of clones, with more than 75% seen just once and 2% to 3% held by the top ten. This sequence was found in a man between 60 and 75 years old with urothelial cancer. The specimen was PBMCs, collected around atezolizumab (anti-PD-L1) treatment. This chain links TRBV6-5 with TRBJ1-2; D is possibly TRBD1 (5 bases). CDR3 residues: CASSPYGQGGGGYTF. DNA of the CDR3: TGTGCCAGCAGCCCCTATGGTCAGGGAGGCGGTGGCTACACCTTC.